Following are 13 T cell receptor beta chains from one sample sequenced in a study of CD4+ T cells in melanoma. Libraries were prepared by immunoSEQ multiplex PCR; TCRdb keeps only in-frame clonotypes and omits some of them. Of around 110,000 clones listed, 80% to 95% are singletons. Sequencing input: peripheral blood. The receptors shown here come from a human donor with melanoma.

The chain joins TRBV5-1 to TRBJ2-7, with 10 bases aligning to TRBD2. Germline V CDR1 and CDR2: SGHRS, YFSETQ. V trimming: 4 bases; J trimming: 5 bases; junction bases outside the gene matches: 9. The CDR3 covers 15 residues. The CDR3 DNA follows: TGCGCCAGCAGCCGACGCTCCCTAGCGGGGGACGAGCAGTACTTC. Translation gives CASSRRSLAGDEQYF.

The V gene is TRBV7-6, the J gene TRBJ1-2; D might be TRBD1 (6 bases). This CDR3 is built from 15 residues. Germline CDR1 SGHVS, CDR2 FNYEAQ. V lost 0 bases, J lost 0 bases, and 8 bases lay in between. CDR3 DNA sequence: TGTGCCAGCAGCTTAGCGGGGGCGTCTAACTATGGCTACACCTTC. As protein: CASSLAGASNYGYTF.

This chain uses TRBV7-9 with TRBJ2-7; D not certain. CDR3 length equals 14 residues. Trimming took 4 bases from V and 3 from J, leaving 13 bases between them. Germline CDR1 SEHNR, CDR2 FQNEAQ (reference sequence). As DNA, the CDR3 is TGTGCCAGCAGCTCCGCCCTTGGCGTCTACGAGCAGTACTTC. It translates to CASSSALGVYEQYF.

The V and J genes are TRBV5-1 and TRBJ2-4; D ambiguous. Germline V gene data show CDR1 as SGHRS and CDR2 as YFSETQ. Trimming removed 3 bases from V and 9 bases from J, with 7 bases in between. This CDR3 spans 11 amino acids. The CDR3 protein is CASSSYGIQYF. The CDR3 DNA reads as TGCGCCAGCAGCTCATATGGCATTCAGTACTTC.

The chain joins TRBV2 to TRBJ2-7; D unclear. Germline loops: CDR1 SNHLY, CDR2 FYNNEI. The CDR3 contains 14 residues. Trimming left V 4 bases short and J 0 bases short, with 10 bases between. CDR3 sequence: CASSVDMSSYEQYF. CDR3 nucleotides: TGTGCCAGCAGTGTAGACATGAGCTCCTACGAGCAGTACTTC.

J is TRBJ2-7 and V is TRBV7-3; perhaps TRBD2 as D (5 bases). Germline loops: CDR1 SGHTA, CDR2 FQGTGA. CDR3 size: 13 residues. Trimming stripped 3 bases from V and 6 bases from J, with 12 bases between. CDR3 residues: CASSFVGLGEQYF. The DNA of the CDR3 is TGTGCCAGCAGCTTCGTCGGACTGGGCGAGCAGTACTTC.

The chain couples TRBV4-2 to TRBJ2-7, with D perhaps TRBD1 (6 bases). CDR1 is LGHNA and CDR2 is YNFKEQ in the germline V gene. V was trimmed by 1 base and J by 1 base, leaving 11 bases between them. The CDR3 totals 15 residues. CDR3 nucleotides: TGTGCCAGCAGCCAAGTTGACAGGCTGTCCTACGAGCAGTACTTC. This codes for CASSQVDRLSYEQYF.

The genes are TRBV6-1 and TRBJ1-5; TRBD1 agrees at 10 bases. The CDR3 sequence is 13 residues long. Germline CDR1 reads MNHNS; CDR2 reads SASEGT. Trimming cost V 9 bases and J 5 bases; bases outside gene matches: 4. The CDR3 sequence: CASRQGAYQPQHF. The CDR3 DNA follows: TGTGCCAGTCGACAGGGGGCCTATCAGCCCCAGCATTTT.

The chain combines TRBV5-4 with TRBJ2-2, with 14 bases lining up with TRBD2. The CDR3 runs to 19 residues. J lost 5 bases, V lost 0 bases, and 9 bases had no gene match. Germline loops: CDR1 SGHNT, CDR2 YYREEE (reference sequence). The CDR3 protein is CASSLVGLAGAPGTGELFF. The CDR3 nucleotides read TGTGCCAGCAGCTTGGTGGGACTAGCGGGGGCCCCGGGGACCGGGGAGCTGTTTTTT.

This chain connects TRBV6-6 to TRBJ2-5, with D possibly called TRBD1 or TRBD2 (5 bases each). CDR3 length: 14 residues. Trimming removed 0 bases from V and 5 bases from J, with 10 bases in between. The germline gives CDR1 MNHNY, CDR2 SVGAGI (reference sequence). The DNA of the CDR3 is TGTGCCAGCAGTTACTCTAGGGACGGGGAGACCCAGTACTTC. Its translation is CASSYSRDGETQYF.

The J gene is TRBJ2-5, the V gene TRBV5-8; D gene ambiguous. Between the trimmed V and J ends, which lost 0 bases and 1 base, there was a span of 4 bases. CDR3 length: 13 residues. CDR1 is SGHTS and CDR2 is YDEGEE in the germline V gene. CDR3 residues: CASSLVFQETQYF. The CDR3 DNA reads TGTGCCAGCAGCTTGGTTTTCCAAGAGACCCAGTACTTC. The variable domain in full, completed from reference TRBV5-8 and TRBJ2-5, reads EAGVTQSPTHLIKTRGQQATLRCSPISGHTSVYWYQQALGLGLQFLLWYDEGEERNRGNFPPRFSGRQFPNYSSELNVNALELEDSALYLCASSLVFQETQYFGPGTRLLVL.

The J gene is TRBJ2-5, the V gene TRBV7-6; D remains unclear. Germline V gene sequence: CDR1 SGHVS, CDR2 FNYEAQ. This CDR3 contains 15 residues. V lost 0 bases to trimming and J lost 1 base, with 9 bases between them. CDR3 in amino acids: CASSLARQPQETQYF. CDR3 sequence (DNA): TGTGCCAGCAGCTTAGCGCGTCAGCCCCAAGAGACCCAGTACTTC.

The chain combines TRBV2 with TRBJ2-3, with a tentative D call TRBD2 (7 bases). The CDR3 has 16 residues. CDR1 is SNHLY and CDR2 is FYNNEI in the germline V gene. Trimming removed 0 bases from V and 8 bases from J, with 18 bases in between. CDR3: CASSEAFGGPLGTQYF. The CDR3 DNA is TGTGCCAGCAGTGAAGCCTTCGGGGGGCCCTTGGGTACGCAGTATTTT. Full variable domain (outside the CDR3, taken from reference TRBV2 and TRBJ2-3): EPEVTQTPSHQVTQMGQEVILRCVPISNHLYFYWYRQILGQKVEFLVSFYNNEISEKSEIFDDQFSVERPDGSNFTLKIRSTKLEDSAMYFCASSEAFGGPLGTQYFGPGTRLTVL.